This TCR beta chain was captured by sequencing in a study of blood T cell repertoires in COVID-19. Turning to the study itself: Spain, Italy and the United States supplied samples that represented acute and convalescent COVID-19. In each case, the material was cDNA or gDNA derived from T cells, B-cell-depleted T cells, or PBMCs.

This CDR3 has 17 amino acids. Between the trimmed V and J ends, which lost 1 base and 3 bases, there was a span of 19 bases. Germline CDR1 LGHDT, CDR2 YNNKEL (reference sequence). This table comes from immunoSEQ multiplex PCR, and its TCRdb copy is limited to in-frame clones, with some not included. The sample holds 350,000 or so clones, 85% to 90% seen once. Individuals drawn from 24 US areas were about 18 to 90 years old. Cohort allocation depended upon clinical history that participants reported. Sequencing was done on a sample of PBMCs or T cells enriched from blood (not recorded which). This receptor was taken from a woman in her twenties or thirties who had been exposed to COVID-19. The V and J genes are TRBV3-1 (or the pseudogene TRBV3-2) and TRBJ2-7; no clear D. The CDR3 DNA is TGTGCCAGCAGCCAAGTGGGCACCTTTGGTTCCTACTACGAGCAGTACTTC. Its translation is CASSQVGTFGSYYEQYF.